This T cell receptor (beta chain) is from a study of radiation and T cells in renal cell carcinoma. Time point here: baseline pretreatment blood. The treatment was: 15 Gy SBRT to primary tumor, nephrectomy 4 weeks later. The CDR3 has 13 residues. Trimming cost V 7 bases and J 8 bases, with 12 bases left between them. Germline-derived CDR1 and CDR2 are ENHRY and SYGVKD. Method: immunoSEQ multiplex PCR; TCRdb's copy keeps in-frame clones and lacks some. This sample has 130,000 or so clones; around four fifths occur once, and the top ten carry less than 25%. The chain uses TRBV10-3 and TRBJ1-6, with unresolved D. Sample: blood, taken from a patient whose treatment included radiotherapy and nephrectomy. The receptor was derived from a woman aged 45 to 65 with renal cell carcinoma. The CDR3 region is CAIKRQSDSPLHF. DNA for the CDR3: TGTGCCATCAAAAGGCAGTCGGATTCACCCCTCCACTTT.